This is a list of T cell receptor beta chains from one sample in a study of blood T cell repertoires in COVID-19. Clones were read by immunoSEQ multiplex PCR, and TCRdb kept only the in-frame ones, dropping some. The data contain about 88,000 clones, around 90% of them singletons. The sequencing input was peripheral blood. Receptors were obtained from a male donor with acute or convalescent COVID-19. CDR3s include the opening cysteine and the closing phenylalanine or tryptophan. Fields, in order: CDR3 DNA, CDR3 protein, clone size, D gene, J gene, V gene. A D gene is named only where the DNA matches it firmly. Only some rows state a clone size, as once, few, many or a class for expanded clones.

CDR3 DNA: TGTGCCAGTAGTACTTCAAGCGGGGTCGTGACACCCCTCCACTTT
CDR3 protein: CASSTSSGVVTPLHF
clone size: -
D gene: -
J gene: TRBJ1-6
V gene: TRBV19

CDR3 DNA: TGTGCCAGCAGCGTATCCAGCGGGGGGAGCACAGATACGCAGTATTTT
CDR3 protein: CASSVSSGGSTDTQYF
clone size: -
D gene: TRBD2
J gene: TRBJ2-3
V gene: TRBV9

CDR3 DNA: TGTGCCAGCAGTTTGACAGGGCTAGTTCGCGGTGAAGCTTTCTTT
CDR3 protein: CASSLTGLVRGEAFF
clone size: -
D gene: TRBD1
J gene: TRBJ1-1
V gene: TRBV6-5

CDR3 DNA: TGTGCCAGCAGTAAACAGGGGACTAACTATGGCTACACCTTC
CDR3 protein: CASSKQGTNYGYTF
clone size: -
D gene: TRBD1
J gene: TRBJ1-2
V gene: TRBV6-5

CDR3 DNA: TGTGCCAGCAGCCAAGGGCCGAAAAGCTACAATGAGCAGTTCTTC
CDR3 protein: CASSQGPKSYNEQFF
clone size: -
D gene: -
J gene: TRBJ2-1
V gene: TRBV3-1/TRBV3-2

CDR3 DNA: TGTGCCAGCAGCTTAGAGCAGGGGGAAACTGAAGCTTTCTTT
CDR3 protein: CASSLEQGETEAFF
clone size: once
D gene: TRBD1
J gene: TRBJ1-1
V gene: TRBV7-8

CDR3 DNA: TGTGCCAGCAGCCAAGATAGGGGGAGACCTCAAGAGACCCAGTACTTC
CDR3 protein: CASSQDRGRPQETQYF
clone size: once
D gene: -
J gene: TRBJ2-5
V gene: TRBV14

CDR3 DNA: TGTGCCAGTAGTCGAACAGAGAATGAAAAACTGTTTTTT
CDR3 protein: CASSRTENEKLFF
clone size: -
D gene: -
J gene: TRBJ1-4
V gene: TRBV19

CDR3 DNA: TGTGCCAGTAGCCAGAGTCGGGGGCAGCCCCAGCATTTT
CDR3 protein: CASSQSRGQPQHF
clone size: -
D gene: -
J gene: TRBJ1-5
V gene: TRBV19

CDR3 DNA: TGCGCCAGCAGCTTGGGGACAGGGGGCACTGAAGCTTTCTTT
CDR3 protein: CASSLGTGGTEAFF
clone size: -
D gene: TRBD1
J gene: TRBJ1-1
V gene: TRBV5-1

CDR3 DNA: TGTGCCAGCAGCTCCCTCGGGGGCAATCAGCCCCAGCATTTT
CDR3 protein: CASSSLGGNQPQHF
clone size: -
D gene: -
J gene: TRBJ1-5
V gene: TRBV7-8

CDR3 DNA: TGTGCCAGCAGCGTTGGACAGTATAATTCACCCCTCCACTTT
CDR3 protein: CASSVGQYNSPLHF
clone size: few
D gene: -
J gene: TRBJ1-6
V gene: TRBV2

CDR3 DNA: TGTGCCAGCAGTGATGGGACAGGGGTCGATGGCCACACCTTC
CDR3 protein: CASSDGTGVDGHTF
clone size: -
D gene: TRBD1
J gene: TRBJ1-2
V gene: TRBV6-1

CDR3 DNA: TGTGCCAGCAGCTTAGAGGCAGGAAGCACCGGGGAGCTGTTTTTT
CDR3 protein: CASSLEAGSTGELFF
clone size: -
D gene: -
J gene: TRBJ2-2
V gene: TRBV7-9

CDR3 DNA: TGTGCCAGTAGTATGGAGGGGGCTTCCTACGAGCAGTACTTC
CDR3 protein: CASSMEGASYEQYF
clone size: -
D gene: -
J gene: TRBJ2-7
V gene: TRBV19

CDR3 DNA: TGTGCCAGCAGCCAAGCCGGGGGGCAAAACAATGAGCAGTTCTTC
CDR3 protein: CASSQAGGQNNEQFF
clone size: -
D gene: -
J gene: TRBJ2-1
V gene: TRBV3-1/TRBV3-2

CDR3 DNA: TGTGCCAGCAGCCCCGGGGGGGCGGAAGATACGCAGTATTTT
CDR3 protein: CASSPGGAEDTQYF
clone size: -
D gene: TRBD2
J gene: TRBJ2-3
V gene: TRBV11-3

CDR3 DNA: TGCAGTGCTCCCGGGAGAACTGAAGCTTTCTTT
CDR3 protein: CSAPGRTEAFF
clone size: -
D gene: -
J gene: TRBJ1-1
V gene: TRBV20-1

CDR3 DNA: TGTGCCAGCAGCTTAGGGGCCATCAACTACGAGCAGTACTTC
CDR3 protein: CASSLGAINYEQYF
clone size: -
D gene: -
J gene: TRBJ2-7
V gene: TRBV7-2

CDR3 DNA: TGTGCCAGCAGTTTACTCGGACAGGGGGATGTTTCACCCCTCCACTTT
CDR3 protein: CASSLLGQGDVSPLHF
clone size: -
D gene: TRBD1
J gene: TRBJ1-6
V gene: TRBV27

CDR3 DNA: TGTGCCAGCAGTTACTCGACAGGGGGCCACTATGGCTACACCTTC
CDR3 protein: CASSYSTGGHYGYTF
clone size: -
D gene: TRBD1
J gene: TRBJ1-2
V gene: TRBV6-5

CDR3 DNA: TGCGCCAGCAGCCAAGAACCCATTTTAGCGGGGGGGCCCCACGAGCAGTACTTC
CDR3 protein: CASSQEPILAGGPHEQYF
clone size: -
D gene: TRBD2
J gene: TRBJ2-7
V gene: TRBV4-1

CDR3 DNA: TGTGCCAGCAGTTTAACCGTGCCGGGGCAGGGGTACGAGCAGTACTTC
CDR3 protein: CASSLTVPGQGYEQYF
clone size: -
D gene: -
J gene: TRBJ2-7
V gene: TRBV27

CDR3 DNA: TGTGCCAGCAGCTTGGATCCTCTAAGCTCCTACGAGCAGTACTTC
CDR3 protein: CASSLDPLSSYEQYF
clone size: -
D gene: -
J gene: TRBJ2-7
V gene: TRBV5-5

CDR3 DNA: TGTGCCAGCAGCTTTGTCCTAGCCGAGGGCGGGGAGCTGTTTTTT
CDR3 protein: CASSFVLAEGGELFF
clone size: -
D gene: -
J gene: TRBJ2-2
V gene: TRBV7-9

CDR3 DNA: TGTGCCAGCAGCCCTAACGAGGTCTATGGCTACACCTTC
CDR3 protein: CASSPNEVYGYTF
clone size: -
D gene: -
J gene: TRBJ1-2
V gene: TRBV7-9

CDR3 DNA: TGTGCCAGCAGCCCGACGACTAGCGGGGGCCCAAAGTACTTC
CDR3 protein: CASSPTTSGGPKYF
clone size: -
D gene: TRBD2
J gene: TRBJ2-4
V gene: TRBV7-8

CDR3 DNA: TGCAGCGTAGGGACAGGGGAAGGTCAGCCCCAGCATTTT
CDR3 protein: CSVGTGEGQPQHF
clone size: -
D gene: TRBD1
J gene: TRBJ1-5
V gene: TRBV29-1

CDR3 DNA: TGTGCCAGCAGCAGACAGGGGGCTGTGGAGACCCAGTACTTC
CDR3 protein: CASSRQGAVETQYF
clone size: -
D gene: TRBD1
J gene: TRBJ2-5
V gene: TRBV9

CDR3 DNA: TGTGCCAGCAGTAAAAACAGGGAGGGTGGCTACACCTTC
CDR3 protein: CASSKNREGGYTF
clone size: -
D gene: -
J gene: TRBJ1-2
V gene: TRBV6-5

CDR3 DNA: TGTGCCAGCTTGCTGGGCAATTATAATTCACCCCTCCACTTT
CDR3 protein: CASLLGNYNSPLHF
clone size: -
D gene: -
J gene: TRBJ1-6
V gene: TRBV28

CDR3 DNA: TGTGCCAGCAGCGCCACAGGGCTAAGAAATTCACCCCTCCACTTT
CDR3 protein: CASSATGLRNSPLHF
clone size: -
D gene: -
J gene: TRBJ1-6
V gene: TRBV9

CDR3 DNA: TGTGCCAGCAGCCAAGATGAGGTAAGCAATCAGCCCCAGCATTTT
CDR3 protein: CASSQDEVSNQPQHF
clone size: -
D gene: -
J gene: TRBJ1-5
V gene: TRBV14

CDR3 DNA: TGTGCCAGCTGTATGGGGGCGGATCAGCCCCAGCATTTT
CDR3 protein: CASCMGADQPQHF
clone size: once
D gene: -
J gene: TRBJ1-5
V gene: TRBV7-2

CDR3 DNA: TGTGCCAGCAGCTTAGGTTCGGGGGGCTCTGGGGCCAACGTCCTGACTTTC
CDR3 protein: CASSLGSGGSGANVLTF
clone size: -
D gene: TRBD2
J gene: TRBJ2-6
V gene: TRBV7-8

CDR3 DNA: TGTGCCAGCAGCCCGTCAGGCGGGCCCCATAGCAATCAGCCCCAGCATTTT
CDR3 protein: CASSPSGGPHSNQPQHF
clone size: -
D gene: -
J gene: TRBJ1-5
V gene: TRBV7-2

CDR3 DNA: TGTGCCAGTAGTATGGGGACATCCTATGGCTACACCTTC
CDR3 protein: CASSMGTSYGYTF
clone size: -
D gene: -
J gene: TRBJ1-2
V gene: TRBV19

CDR3 DNA: TGCAGCCCATCGACAGCCTCCGACACTGAAGCTTTCTTT
CDR3 protein: CSPSTASDTEAFF
clone size: -
D gene: -
J gene: TRBJ1-1
V gene: TRBV29-1

CDR3 DNA: TGTGCCAGCAGTTTAGACCGGACAGCATATTTC
CDR3 protein: CASSLDRTAYF
clone size: -
D gene: -
J gene: TRBJ1-2
V gene: TRBV28

CDR3 DNA: TGTGCCACCAGCGATAGCGGGGGGGCCTACAATGAGCAGTTCTTC
CDR3 protein: CATSDSGGAYNEQFF
clone size: once
D gene: TRBD2
J gene: TRBJ2-1
V gene: TRBV15

CDR3 DNA: TGTGCCAGCAGCCAAGTTACAGGGTTCAGTGAAGCTTTCTTT
CDR3 protein: CASSQVTGFSEAFF
clone size: -
D gene: -
J gene: TRBJ1-1
V gene: TRBV3-1/TRBV3-2

CDR3 DNA: TGTGCCAGCAGTTTACTGGGGCTCGGGGGCTACACCTTC
CDR3 protein: CASSLLGLGGYTF
clone size: -
D gene: -
J gene: TRBJ1-2
V gene: TRBV12-3/TRBV12-4

CDR3 DNA: TGTGCCAGCAGCGTAGGTCTAGCGGGGGGCGAGCAGTACTTC
CDR3 protein: CASSVGLAGGEQYF
clone size: -
D gene: TRBD2
J gene: TRBJ2-7
V gene: TRBV9

CDR3 DNA: TGCGCCAGCAGCCAAGATCTCAGACAGCCCCAGCATTTT
CDR3 protein: CASSQDLRQPQHF
clone size: -
D gene: -
J gene: TRBJ1-5
V gene: TRBV4-1

CDR3 DNA: TGCGCCAGCAGCCCCAAGTGGGGCGGGGGAGTAAGCACAGATACGCAGTATTTT
CDR3 protein: CASSPKWGGGVSTDTQYF
clone size: -
D gene: TRBD2
J gene: TRBJ2-3
V gene: TRBV5-1